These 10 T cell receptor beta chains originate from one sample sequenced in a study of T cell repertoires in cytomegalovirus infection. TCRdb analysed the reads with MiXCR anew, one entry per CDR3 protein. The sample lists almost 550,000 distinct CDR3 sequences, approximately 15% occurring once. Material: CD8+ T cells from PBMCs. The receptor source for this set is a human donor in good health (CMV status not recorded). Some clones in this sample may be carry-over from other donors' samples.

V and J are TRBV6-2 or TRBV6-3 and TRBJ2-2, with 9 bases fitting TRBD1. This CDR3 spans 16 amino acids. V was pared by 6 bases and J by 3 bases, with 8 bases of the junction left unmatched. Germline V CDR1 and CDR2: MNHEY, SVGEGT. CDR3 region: CASSQVGQGYTGELFF. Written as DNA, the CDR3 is TGTGCCAGCAGCCAAGTAGGACAGGGGTACACCGGGGAGCTGTTTTTT.

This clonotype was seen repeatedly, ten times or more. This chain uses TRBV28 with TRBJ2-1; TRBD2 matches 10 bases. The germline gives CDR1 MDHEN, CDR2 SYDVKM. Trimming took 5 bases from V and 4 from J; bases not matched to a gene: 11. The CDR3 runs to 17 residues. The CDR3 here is CASSRPLAGEMYNEQFF. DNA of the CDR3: TGTGCCAGCAGTCGCCCCCTAGCGGGAGAGATGTACAATGAGCAGTTCTTC.

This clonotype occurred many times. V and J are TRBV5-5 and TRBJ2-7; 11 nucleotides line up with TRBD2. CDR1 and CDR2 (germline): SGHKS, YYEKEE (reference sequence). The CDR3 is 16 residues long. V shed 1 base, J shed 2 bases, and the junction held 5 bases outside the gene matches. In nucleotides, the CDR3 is TGTGCCAGCAGCTTGTTACTAGCGGGAGCGACCTACGAGCAGTACTTC. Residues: CASSLLLAGATYEQYF.

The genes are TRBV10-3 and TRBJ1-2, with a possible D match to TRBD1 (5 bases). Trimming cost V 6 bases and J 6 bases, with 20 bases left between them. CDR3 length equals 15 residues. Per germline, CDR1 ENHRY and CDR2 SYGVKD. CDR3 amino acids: CAIRVKKGGDDGYTF. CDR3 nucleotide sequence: TGTGCCATCAGGGTCAAGAAAGGAGGGGATGATGGCTACACCTTC.

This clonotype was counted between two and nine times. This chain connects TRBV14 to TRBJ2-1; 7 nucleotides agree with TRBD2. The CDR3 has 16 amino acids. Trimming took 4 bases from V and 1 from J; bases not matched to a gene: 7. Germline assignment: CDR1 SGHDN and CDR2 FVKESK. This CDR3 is CASSRGGWSSYNEQFF. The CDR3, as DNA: TGTGCCAGCAGCCGGGGGGGGTGGTCTTCCTACAATGAGCAGTTCTTC.

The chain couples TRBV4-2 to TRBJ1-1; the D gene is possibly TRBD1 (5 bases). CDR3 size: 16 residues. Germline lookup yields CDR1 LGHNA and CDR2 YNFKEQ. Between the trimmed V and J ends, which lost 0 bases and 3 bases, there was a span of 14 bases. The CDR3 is CASSQDPGSRDTEAFF. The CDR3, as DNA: TGTGCCAGCAGCCAAGATCCAGGGTCCAGGGACACTGAAGCTTTCTTT.

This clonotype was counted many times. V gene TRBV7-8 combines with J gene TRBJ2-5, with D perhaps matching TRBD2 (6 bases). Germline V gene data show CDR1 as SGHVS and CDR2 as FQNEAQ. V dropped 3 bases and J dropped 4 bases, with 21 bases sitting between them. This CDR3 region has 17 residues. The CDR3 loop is CASSLGGPGIGGETQYF. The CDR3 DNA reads TGTGCCAGCAGCTTGGGGGGACCGGGGATTGGGGGAGAGACCCAGTACTTC. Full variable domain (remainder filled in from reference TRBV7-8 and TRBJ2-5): GAGVSQSPRYKVAKRGQDVALRCDPISGHVSLFWYQQALGQGPEFLTYFQNEAQLDKSGLPSDRFFAERPEGSVSTLKIQRTQQEDSAVYLCASSLGGPGIGGETQYFGPGTRLLVL.

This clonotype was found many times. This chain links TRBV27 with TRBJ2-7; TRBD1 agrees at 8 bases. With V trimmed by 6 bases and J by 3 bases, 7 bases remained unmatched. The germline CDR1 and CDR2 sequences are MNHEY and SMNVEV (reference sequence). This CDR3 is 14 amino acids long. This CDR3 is CASSPTGAGYEQYF. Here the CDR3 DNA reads TGTGCCAGCAGCCCGACAGGGGCCGGCTACGAGCAGTACTTC.

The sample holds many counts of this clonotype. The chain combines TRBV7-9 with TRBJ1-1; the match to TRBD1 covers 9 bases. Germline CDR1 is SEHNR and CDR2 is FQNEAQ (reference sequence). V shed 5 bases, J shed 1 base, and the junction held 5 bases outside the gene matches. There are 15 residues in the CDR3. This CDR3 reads CASSPRDRANTEAFF. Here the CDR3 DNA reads TGTGCCAGCAGCCCAAGGGACAGGGCGAACACTGAAGCTTTCTTT. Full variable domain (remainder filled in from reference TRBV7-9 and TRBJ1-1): DTGVSQNPRHKITKRGQNVTFRCDPISEHNRLYWYRQTLGQGPEFLTYFQNEAQLEKSRLLSDRFSAERPKGSFSTLEIQRTEQGDSAMYLCASSPRDRANTEAFFGQGTRLTVV.

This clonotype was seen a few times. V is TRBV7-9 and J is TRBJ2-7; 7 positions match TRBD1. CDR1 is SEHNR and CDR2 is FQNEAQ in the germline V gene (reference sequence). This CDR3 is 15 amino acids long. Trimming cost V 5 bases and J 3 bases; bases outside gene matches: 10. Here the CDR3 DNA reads TGTGCCAGCAGCGCAGGGACAGTGGCCAGCTACGAGCAGTACTTC. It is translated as CASSAGTVASYEQYF.